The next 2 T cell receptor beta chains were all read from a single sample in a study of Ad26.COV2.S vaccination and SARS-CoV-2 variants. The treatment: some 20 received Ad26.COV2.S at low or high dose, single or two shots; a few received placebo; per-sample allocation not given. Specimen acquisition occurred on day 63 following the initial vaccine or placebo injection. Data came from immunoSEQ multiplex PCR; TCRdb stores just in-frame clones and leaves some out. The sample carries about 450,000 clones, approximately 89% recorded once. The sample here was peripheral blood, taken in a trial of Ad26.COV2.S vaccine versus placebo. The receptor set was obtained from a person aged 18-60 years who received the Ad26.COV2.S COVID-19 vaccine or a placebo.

CDR3 amino acids: CASSEGWGGPTDTQYF. DNA of the CDR3: TGTGCCAGCAGTGAGGGTTGGGGGGGGCCCACAGATACGCAGTATTTT. V is TRBV2 and J is TRBJ2-3, with D tentatively TRBD2 (7 bases). Germline V gene lookup returns CDR1 SNHLY and CDR2 FYNNEI. Trimming took 3 bases from V and 2 from J, leaving 15 bases between them. The CDR3 spans 16 residues.

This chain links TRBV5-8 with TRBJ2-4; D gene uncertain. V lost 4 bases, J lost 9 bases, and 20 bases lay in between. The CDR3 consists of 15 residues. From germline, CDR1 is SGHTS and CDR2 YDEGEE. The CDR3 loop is CASSPPYRVASIQYF. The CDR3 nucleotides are TGTGCCAGCAGCCCTCCCTACAGAGTGGCGTCCATTCAGTACTTC. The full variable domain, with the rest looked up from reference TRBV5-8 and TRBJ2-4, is EAGVTQSPTHLIKTRGQQATLRCSPISGHTSVYWYQQALGLGLQFLLWYDEGEERNRGNFPPRFSGRQFPNYSSELNVNALELEDSALYLCASSPPYRVASIQYFGAGTRLSVL.